This T cell receptor beta chain originates from a study of OX40 agonist ivuxolimab in advanced cancers. Clones were read by immunoSEQ multiplex PCR, and TCRdb kept only the in-frame ones, dropping some. The sample contains about 100,000 clones, 85% to 95% of which appear only once. Sequenced material: CD4+ or CD8+ T cells sorted from blood, taken in a trial of the OX40 agonist ivuxolimab. This sequence originates from an adult with an advanced solid tumor such as melanoma, head and neck, liver or kidney cancer.

CDR3 nucleotides: TGTGCCATCCCCGGACAGGGCGGCTATGGCTACACCTTC. Translated: CAIPGQGGYGYTF. The chain has TRBV28 and TRBJ1-2, with TRBD1 matching 8 bases. Per germline, CDR1 MDHEN and CDR2 SYDVKM. CDR3 size: 13 residues. Trimming at V came to 10 bases and at J to 4 bases, leaving 8 bases not matched to a gene.